Following are 15 T cell receptor beta chains from one sample sequenced in a study of immune evolution from preneoplasia to lung adenocarcinoma. Clones were read by immunoSEQ multiplex PCR, and TCRdb kept only the in-frame ones, dropping some. The sample has 3,500 to 4,000 clones; over 60% are singletons. Sequenced sample: FFPE minimally invasive lung adenocarcinoma tissue. The receptor set was obtained from a person aged 65 to 79 with lung adenocarcinoma.

This clone occurred once. V usage is TRBV19 and J usage is TRBJ1-5; 7 nucleotides line up with TRBD1. CDR1 and CDR2 from the germline V gene are LNHDA and SQIVND (reference sequence). The junction had 7 bases not matched to a gene; V was cut back by 8 bases and J by 3 bases. The CDR3 is 14 amino acids. The CDR3 bases are TGTGCCAGTCGTTTGACAGGGTACAATCAGCCCCAGCATTTT. This gives the protein CASRLTGYNQPQHF.

The sample holds one count of this clone. The same CDR3 also results from other DNA sequences found in this sample. V gene TRBV19 combines with J gene TRBJ2-7; the match to TRBD1 covers 8 bases. Germline CDR1 reads LNHDA; CDR2 reads SQIVND (reference sequence). This CDR3 spans 15 amino acids. V was pared by 5 bases and J by 1 base, with 7 bases of the junction left unmatched. CDR3 DNA sequence: TGTGCCAGTAGTGACAGACAGGGGTTTTCCTACGAGCAGTACTTC. Its translation: CASSDRQGFSYEQYF.

This CDR3 is CASSETYQRRETQYF. DNA of the CDR3: TGTGCCAGCAGCGAAACATACCAACGTAGGGAGACCCAGTACTTC. This chain connects TRBV6-1 to TRBJ2-5, with D unresolved. This CDR3 has 15 amino acids. The germline gives CDR1 MNHNS, CDR2 SASEGT. Trimming took 6 bases from V and 5 from J, leaving 19 bases between them.

V is TRBV7-9 and J is TRBJ2-1, with 8 bases that match TRBD2. Germline CDR1 SEHNR, CDR2 FQNEAQ (reference sequence). J gave up 10 bases and V 1 base, and 9 bases lay outside the gene matches. The CDR3 runs 15 residues. Here the CDR3 reads CASSLGGLVSREQFF. In nucleotides, the CDR3 is TGTGCCAGCAGCTTAGGGGGACTAGTATCACGGGAGCAGTTCTTC.

The gene calls are TRBV20-1 and TRBJ2-7, with TRBD2 matching 10 bases. The CDR3 is 11 residues long. Germline V CDR1 and CDR2: DFQATT, SNEGSKA (reference sequence). The CDR3 loop reads CSARGLAGLIV. In nucleotides, the CDR3 is TGCAGTGCTAGAGGACTAGCGGGCCTCATTGTC.

The rearrangement links TRBV4-2 to TRBJ2-3, with 7 bases fitting TRBD1. CDR1 is LGHNA and CDR2 is YNFKEQ in the germline V gene. The CDR3 is 14 amino acids. Trimming at V came to 4 bases and at J to 5 bases, leaving 6 bases not matched to a gene. CDR3 protein: CASSLGQAQDTQYF. In DNA, the CDR3 is TGTGCCAGCAGCCTCGGACAGGCCCAAGATACGCAGTATTTT.

The rearrangement uses TRBV5-6 and TRBJ1-4; no clear D gene. The germline CDR1 and CDR2 sequences are SGHDT and YYEEEE. V was clipped by 4 bases and J by 4 bases, with 8 bases between them. The CDR3 sequence is 13 residues long. In nucleotides, the CDR3 is TGTGCCAGCAGCGCCGACGGTAATGAAAAACTGTTTTTT. This gives the protein CASSADGNEKLFF.

The chain combines TRBV7-9 with TRBJ1-4; 9 bases are shared with TRBD1. The CDR3 has 14 amino acids. The trim removed 7 bases at V and 7 bases at J, leaving 7 bases unmatched. Germline-derived CDR1 and CDR2 are SEHNR and FQNEAQ (reference sequence). In DNA, the CDR3 is TGTGCCAGCATGACCACAGGGGGCGGTGAAAAACTGTTTTTT. Translated, it gives CASMTTGGGEKLFF.

The CDR3 DNA reads as TGTGCCAGCGGGAGGCTAGCGGGAGGCGAGCAGTTCTTC. Residues: CASGRLAGGEQFF. The gene calls are TRBV12-1 and TRBJ2-1; TRBD2 is taken as the D call from the table, unchecked against the DNA. TRBV12-1 is recorded as a pseudogene. CDR3 size: 13 residues.

This clone was found once. J is TRBJ2-5 and V is TRBV7-8, with TRBD2 identical over 8 bases. Per the germline V gene, CDR1 is SGHVS and CDR2 is FQNEAQ. The CDR3 contains 13 residues. V dropped 5 bases and J dropped 4; count of bases not matched to a gene: 3. CDR3 bases: TGTGCCAGCAGCCGTAGCGGGACAGAGACCCAGTACTTC. Translating it yields CASSRSGTETQYF.

The chain couples TRBV7-9 to TRBJ2-7; D gene uncertain. With 1 base removed from V and 6 bases from J, the gap between germline ends came to 7 bases. The germline CDR1 and CDR2 sequences are SEHNR and FQNEAQ (reference sequence). The CDR3 totals 12 residues. CDR3 nucleotide sequence: TGTGCCAGCAGCTTAGGTGTGTCCGAGCAGTACTTC. This translates into CASSLGVSEQYF.

This clone appeared a few times. This chain uses TRBV16 with TRBJ1-1; D gene unclear. This CDR3 is 14 amino acids long. V lost 0 bases and J lost 4, with 9 bases in between. CDR1 is KGHSY, CDR2 FQNENV, per germline. The CDR3 sequence is CASSQSRESTEAFF. The CDR3 DNA is TGTGCCAGCAGCCAATCAAGAGAGAGCACTGAAGCTTTCTTT.

The J gene is TRBJ1-2, the V gene TRBV18, with D tentatively TRBD1 (6 bases). Trimming removed 3 bases from V and 6 bases from J, with 14 bases in between. The CDR3 has 14 residues. Germline values: CDR1 KGHSH, CDR2 LQKENI. The CDR3 DNA reads as TGTGCCAGCTCACCGCAGGGGCCTCGTGATGGCTACACCTTC. It encodes CASSPQGPRDGYTF.

This clone turned up a few times. V and J are TRBV11-2 and TRBJ1-5; unclear D gene. CDR3 length: 14 amino acids. Deletions cut 1 base from V and 4 bases from J, with 8 bases between. Germline values: CDR1 SGHAT, CDR2 FQNNGV. The CDR3 reads CASSLGGYNQPQHF. The CDR3 DNA sequence: TGTGCCAGCAGCTTAGGAGGATATAATCAGCCCCAGCATTTT.

V and J are TRBV18 and TRBJ1-2; no clear D. The CDR3 is made up of 13 amino acids. Germline V gene sequence: CDR1 KGHSH, CDR2 LQKENI. The V gene lost 5 bases and the J gene lost 8 bases, with 15 bases spanning the gap. The CDR3 here is CASSRQEDEGYTF. Written as DNA, the CDR3 is TGTGCCAGCTCAAGGCAGGAGGATGAGGGCTACACCTTC.